These 3 T cell receptor beta chains originate from one sample sequenced in a study of blood T cell repertoires in COVID-19. The protocol was immunoSEQ multiplex PCR, while the TCRdb copy is restricted to in-frame clones and leaves out a portion. The repertoire holds more than 120,000 clones, with around 89% as singletons. The specimen sequenced was peripheral blood. The receptors shown here come from a human donor in a cohort sampled during active COVID-19.

This sequence joins TRBV19 and TRBJ1-5; a possible D gene is TRBD1 (6 bases). The CDR3 spans 16 residues. In germline, CDR1 is LNHDA, CDR2 SQIVND (reference sequence). Trimming took off 7 bases at V and 0 bases at J, with 16 bases between the two ends. CDR3 amino acids: CASTLSGTYSNQPQHF. The CDR3 DNA reads TGTGCCAGTACCCTTTCAGGGACATATAGCAATCAGCCCCAGCATTTT.

The J gene is TRBJ1-1, the V gene TRBV10-3; D ambiguous. The CDR3 extends over 13 amino acids. Trimming removed 5 bases at V and 1 base at J, with 8 bases between. Germline V gene sequence: CDR1 ENHRY, CDR2 SYGVKD. CDR3 region: CAISTRENTEAFF. CDR3 coding DNA: TGTGCCATCAGTACCCGAGAGAACACTGAAGCTTTCTTT.

The chain uses TRBV7-8 and TRBJ2-7; the D gene is possibly TRBD2 (7 bases). The CDR3 contains 15 residues. Trimming pared 6 bases from V and 3 bases from J, leaving 18 bases between. The germline gives CDR1 SGHVS, CDR2 FQNEAQ. The CDR3 region has the DNA TGTGCCAGCAGTCTCGGGGGCGCGGGGGTCTACGAGCAGTACTTC. Translation gives CASSLGGAGVYEQYF.